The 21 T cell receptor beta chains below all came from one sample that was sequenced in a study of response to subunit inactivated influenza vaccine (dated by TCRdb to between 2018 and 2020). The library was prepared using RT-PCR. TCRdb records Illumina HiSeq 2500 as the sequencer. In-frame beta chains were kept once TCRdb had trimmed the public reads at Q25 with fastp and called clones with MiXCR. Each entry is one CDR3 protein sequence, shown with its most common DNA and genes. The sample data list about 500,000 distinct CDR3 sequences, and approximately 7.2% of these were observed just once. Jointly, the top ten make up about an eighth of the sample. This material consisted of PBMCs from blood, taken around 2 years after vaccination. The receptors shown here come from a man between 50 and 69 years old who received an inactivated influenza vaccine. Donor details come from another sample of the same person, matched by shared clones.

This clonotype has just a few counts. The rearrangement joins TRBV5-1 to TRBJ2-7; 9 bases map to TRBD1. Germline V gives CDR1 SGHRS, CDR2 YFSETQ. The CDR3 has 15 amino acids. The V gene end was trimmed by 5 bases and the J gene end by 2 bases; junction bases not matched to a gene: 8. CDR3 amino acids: CASREGTGITYEQYF. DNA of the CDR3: TGCGCCAGCAGGGAGGGGACAGGGATTACCTACGAGCAGTACTTC.

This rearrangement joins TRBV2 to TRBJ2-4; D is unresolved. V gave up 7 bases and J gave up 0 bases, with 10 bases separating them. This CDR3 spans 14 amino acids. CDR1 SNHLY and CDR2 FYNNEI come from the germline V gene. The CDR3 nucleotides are TGTGCCAGCATCTCAGAGGTAGCCAAAAACATTCAGTACTTC. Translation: CASISEVAKNIQYF.

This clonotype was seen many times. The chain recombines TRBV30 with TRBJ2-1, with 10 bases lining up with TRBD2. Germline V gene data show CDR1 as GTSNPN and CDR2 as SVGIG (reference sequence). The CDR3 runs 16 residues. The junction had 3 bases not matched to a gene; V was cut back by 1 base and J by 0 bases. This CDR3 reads CAWSGSGGRSYNEQFF. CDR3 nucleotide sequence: TGTGCCTGGAGTGGTAGCGGGGGGCGCTCCTACAATGAGCAGTTCTTC. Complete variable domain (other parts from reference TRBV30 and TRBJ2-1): SQTIHQWPATLVQPVGSPLSLECTVEGTSNPNLYWYRQAAGRGLQLLFYSVGIGQISSEVPQNLSASRPQDRQFILSSKKLLLSDSGFYLCAWSGSGGRSYNEQFFGPGTRLTVL.

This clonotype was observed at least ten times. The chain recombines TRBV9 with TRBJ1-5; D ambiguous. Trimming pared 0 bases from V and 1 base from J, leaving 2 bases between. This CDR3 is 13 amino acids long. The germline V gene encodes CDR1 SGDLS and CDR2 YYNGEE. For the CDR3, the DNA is TGTGCCAGCAGCGTAGGCAGCAATCAGCCCCAGCATTTT. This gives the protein CASSVGSNQPQHF.

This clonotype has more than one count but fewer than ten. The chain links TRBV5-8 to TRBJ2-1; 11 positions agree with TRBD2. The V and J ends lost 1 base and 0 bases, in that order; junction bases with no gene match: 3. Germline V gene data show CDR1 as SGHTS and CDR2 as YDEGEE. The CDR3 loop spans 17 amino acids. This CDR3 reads CASSLTSGSLSYNEQFF. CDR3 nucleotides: TGTGCCAGCAGCTTGACTAGCGGGAGTCTCTCCTACAATGAGCAGTTCTTC. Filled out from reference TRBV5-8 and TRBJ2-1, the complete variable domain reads EAGVTQSPTHLIKTRGQQATLRCSPISGHTSVYWYQQALGLGLQFLLWYDEGEERNRGNFPPRFSGRQFPNYSSELNVNALELEDSALYLCASSLTSGSLSYNEQFFGPGTRLTVL.

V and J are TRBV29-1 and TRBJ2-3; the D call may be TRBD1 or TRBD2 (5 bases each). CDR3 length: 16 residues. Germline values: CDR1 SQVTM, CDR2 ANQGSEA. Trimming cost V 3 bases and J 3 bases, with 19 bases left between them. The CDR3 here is CSVERFAAGSTDTQYF. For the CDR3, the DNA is TGCAGCGTTGAGAGGTTTGCGGCAGGGAGTACAGATACGCAGTATTTT.

The CDR3 loop is CASSVDLEAEQYF. The DNA of the CDR3 is TGTGCCAGCAGCGTTGATCTAGAAGCCGAGCAGTACTTC. V is TRBV5-4 and J is TRBJ2-7; D unresolved. This CDR3 region has 13 residues. The germline V and J ends were trimmed by 4 bases and 6 bases, with 14 bases remaining between them. The germline gives CDR1 SGHNT, CDR2 YYREEE (reference sequence).

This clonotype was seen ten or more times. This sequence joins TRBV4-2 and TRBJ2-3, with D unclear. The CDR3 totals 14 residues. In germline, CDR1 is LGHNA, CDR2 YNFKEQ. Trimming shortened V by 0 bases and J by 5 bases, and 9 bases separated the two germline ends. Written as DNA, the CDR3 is TGTGCCAGCAGCCAAGATTCTCTCGTAGATACGCAGTATTTT. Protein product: CASSQDSLVDTQYF.

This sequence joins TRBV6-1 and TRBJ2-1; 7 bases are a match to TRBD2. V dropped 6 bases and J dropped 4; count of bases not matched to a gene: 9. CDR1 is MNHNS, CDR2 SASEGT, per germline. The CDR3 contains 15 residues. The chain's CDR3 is CASRLSSGRYNEQFF. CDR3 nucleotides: TGTGCCAGCAGGTTGTCTAGCGGACGTTACAATGAGCAGTTCTTC.

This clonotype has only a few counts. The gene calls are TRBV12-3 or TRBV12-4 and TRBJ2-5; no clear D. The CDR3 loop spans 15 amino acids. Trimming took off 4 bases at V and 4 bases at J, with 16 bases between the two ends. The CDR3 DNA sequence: TGTGCCAGCAGTTCGGACGGCCCGCTCCGAGAGACCCAGTACTTC. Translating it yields CASSSDGPLRETQYF.

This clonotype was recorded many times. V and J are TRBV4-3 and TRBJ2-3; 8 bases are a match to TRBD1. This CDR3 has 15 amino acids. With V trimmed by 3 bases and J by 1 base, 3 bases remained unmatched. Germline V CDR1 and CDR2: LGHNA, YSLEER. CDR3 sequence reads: CASSQLQGGTDTQYF. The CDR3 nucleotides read TGCGCCAGCAGCCAGCTACAGGGGGGCACAGATACGCAGTATTTT.

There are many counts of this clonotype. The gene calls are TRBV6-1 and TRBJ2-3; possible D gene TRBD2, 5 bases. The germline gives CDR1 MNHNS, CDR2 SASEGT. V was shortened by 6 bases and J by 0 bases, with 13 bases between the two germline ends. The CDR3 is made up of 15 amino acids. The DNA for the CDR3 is TGTGCCAGCAGCCCATTTGGCGGGAGCACAGATACGCAGTATTTT. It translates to CASSPFGGSTDTQYF.

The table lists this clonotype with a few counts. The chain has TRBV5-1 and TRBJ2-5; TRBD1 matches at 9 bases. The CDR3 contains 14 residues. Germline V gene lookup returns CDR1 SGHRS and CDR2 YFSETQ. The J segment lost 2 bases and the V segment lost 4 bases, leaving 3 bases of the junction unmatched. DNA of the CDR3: TGCGCCAGCAGCGAGGGACAGGGACAAGAGACCCAGTACTTC. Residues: CASSEGQGQETQYF.

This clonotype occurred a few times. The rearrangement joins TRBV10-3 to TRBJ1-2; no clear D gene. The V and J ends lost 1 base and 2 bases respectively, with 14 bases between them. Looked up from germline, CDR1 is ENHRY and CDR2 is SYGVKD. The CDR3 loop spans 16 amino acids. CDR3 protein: CAISELLAGANYGYTF. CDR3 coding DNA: TGTGCCATCAGTGAGTTATTGGCAGGTGCCAACTATGGCTACACCTTC.

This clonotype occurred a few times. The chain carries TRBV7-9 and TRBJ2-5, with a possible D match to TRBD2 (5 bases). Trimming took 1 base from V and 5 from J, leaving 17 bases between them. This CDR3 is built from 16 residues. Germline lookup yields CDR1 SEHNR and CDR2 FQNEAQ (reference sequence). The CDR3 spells CASSLESGLRGETQYF. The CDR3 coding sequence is TGTGCCAGCAGCTTAGAATCCGGGCTCCGCGGGGAGACCCAGTACTTC. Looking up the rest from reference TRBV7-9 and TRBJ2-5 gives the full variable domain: DTGVSQNPRHKITKRGQNVTFRCDPISEHNRLYWYRQTLGQGPEFLTYFQNEAQLEKSRLLSDRFSAERPKGSFSTLEIQRTEQGDSAMYLCASSLESGLRGETQYFGPGTRLLVL.

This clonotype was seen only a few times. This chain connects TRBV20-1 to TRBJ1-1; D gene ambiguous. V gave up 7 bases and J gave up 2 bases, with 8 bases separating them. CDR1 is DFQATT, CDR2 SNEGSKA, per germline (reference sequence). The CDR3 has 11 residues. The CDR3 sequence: CSVWGNTEAFF. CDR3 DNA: TGCAGTGTTTGGGGTAACACTGAAGCTTTCTTT.

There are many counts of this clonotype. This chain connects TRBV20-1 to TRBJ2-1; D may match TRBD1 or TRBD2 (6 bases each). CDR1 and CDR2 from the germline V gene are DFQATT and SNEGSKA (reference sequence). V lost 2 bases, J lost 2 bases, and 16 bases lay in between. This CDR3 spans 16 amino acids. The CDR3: CSARSPTGGTYNEQFF. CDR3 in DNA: TGCAGTGCTAGATCCCCAACCGGGGGCACCTACAATGAGCAGTTCTTC.

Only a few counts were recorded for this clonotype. Written as DNA, the CDR3 is TGTGCCAGCAGCTTAGATCTGGGACACAACACTGAAGCTTTCTTT. This encodes CASSLDLGHNTEAFF. The chain combines TRBV7-9 with TRBJ1-1; D might be TRBD1 (6 bases). This CDR3 comprises 15 residues. V was trimmed by 1 base and J by 2 bases, leaving 11 bases between them. Per the germline V gene, CDR1 is SEHNR and CDR2 is FQNEAQ (reference sequence).

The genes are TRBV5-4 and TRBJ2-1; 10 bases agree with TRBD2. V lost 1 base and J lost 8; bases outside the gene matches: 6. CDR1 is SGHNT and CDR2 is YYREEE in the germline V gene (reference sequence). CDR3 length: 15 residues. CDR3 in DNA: TGTGCCAGCAGCTTGCAACTAGCGGGGAGCGATGAGCAGTTCTTC. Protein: CASSLQLAGSDEQFF.

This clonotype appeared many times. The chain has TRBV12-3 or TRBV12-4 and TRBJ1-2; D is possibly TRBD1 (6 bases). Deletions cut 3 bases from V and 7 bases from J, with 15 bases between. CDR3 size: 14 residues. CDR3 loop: CASSFVGRGLGYTF. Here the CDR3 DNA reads TGTGCCAGCAGTTTCGTCGGCAGGGGACTTGGCTACACCTTC.

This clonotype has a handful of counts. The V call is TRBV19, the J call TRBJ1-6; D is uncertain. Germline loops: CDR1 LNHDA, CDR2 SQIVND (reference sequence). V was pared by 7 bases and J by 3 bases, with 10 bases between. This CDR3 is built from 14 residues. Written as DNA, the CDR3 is TGTGCCAGTAAGGTGGTGGACTATAATTCACCCCTCCACTTT. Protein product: CASKVVDYNSPLHF.